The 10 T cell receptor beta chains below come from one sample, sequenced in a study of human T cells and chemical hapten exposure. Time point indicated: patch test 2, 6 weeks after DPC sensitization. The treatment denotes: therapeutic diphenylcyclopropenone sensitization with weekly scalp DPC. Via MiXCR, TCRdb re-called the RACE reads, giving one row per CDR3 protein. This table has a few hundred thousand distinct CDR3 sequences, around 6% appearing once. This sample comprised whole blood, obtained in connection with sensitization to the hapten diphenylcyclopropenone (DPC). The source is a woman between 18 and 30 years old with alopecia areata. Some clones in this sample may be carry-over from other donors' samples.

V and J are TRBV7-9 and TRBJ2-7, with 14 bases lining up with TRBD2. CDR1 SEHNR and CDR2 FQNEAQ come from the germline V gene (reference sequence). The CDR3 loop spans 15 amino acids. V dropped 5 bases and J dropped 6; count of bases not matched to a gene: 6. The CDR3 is CASSPTSGGATEQYF. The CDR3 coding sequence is TGTGCCAGCAGCCCGACTAGCGGGGGGGCCACCGAGCAGTACTTC.

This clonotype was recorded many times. The CDR3: CASSQDGQVTDTQYF. CDR3 in DNA: TGCGCCAGCAGCCAAGATGGGCAGGTTACAGATACGCAGTATTTT. The V call is TRBV4-3, the J call TRBJ2-3; D is undetermined. Trimming took off 0 bases at V and 3 bases at J, with 10 bases between the two ends. Germline CDR1 and CDR2: LGHNA and YSLEER. The CDR3 sequence is 15 residues long.

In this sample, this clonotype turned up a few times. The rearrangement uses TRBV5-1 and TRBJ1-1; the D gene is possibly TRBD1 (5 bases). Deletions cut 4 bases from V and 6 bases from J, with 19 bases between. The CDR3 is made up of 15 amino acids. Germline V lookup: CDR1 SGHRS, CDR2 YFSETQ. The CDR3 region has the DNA TGCGCCAGCAGCCCAACACCCGACCTGGGGGCTGAAGCTTTCTTT. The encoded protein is CASSPTPDLGAEAFF.

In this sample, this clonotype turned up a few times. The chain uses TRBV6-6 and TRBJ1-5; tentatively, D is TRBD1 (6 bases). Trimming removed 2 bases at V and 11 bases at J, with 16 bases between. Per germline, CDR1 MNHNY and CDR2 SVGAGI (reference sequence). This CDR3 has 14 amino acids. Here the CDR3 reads CASSYGMGAEAQHF. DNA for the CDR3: TGTGCCAGCAGTTACGGTATGGGGGCAGAGGCCCAGCATTTT.

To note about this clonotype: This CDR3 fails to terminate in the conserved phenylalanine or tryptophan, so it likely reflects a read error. In DNA, the CDR3 is TGTGCCAGCAGCCCCGGCGGGTACACAGATACGCAGTATATT. This codes for CASSPGGYTDTQYI. This chain links TRBV6-5 with TRBJ2-3, with D possibly being TRBD2 (5 bases). V was shortened by 6 bases and J by 2 bases, with 12 bases between the two germline ends. Germline-derived CDR1 and CDR2 are MNHEY and SVGAGI. CDR3 length: 14 amino acids.

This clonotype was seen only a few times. CDR3 loop: CASKPGLGGQETQYF. The CDR3 coding sequence is TGTGCCAGCAAGCCGGGACTAGGGGGTCAAGAGACCCAGTACTTC. The V gene is TRBV12-3 or TRBV12-4, the J gene TRBJ2-5, with 8 bases matching TRBD2. V trimming: 7 bases; J trimming: 2 bases; junction bases outside the gene matches: 9. CDR3 length: 15 amino acids.

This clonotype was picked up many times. The CDR3 nucleotides are TGTGCCAGCAGTCCCCTGGGACAGGGGACGCCGTGGGCCTATGGCTACACCTTC. This gives the protein CASSPLGQGTPWAYGYTF. The chain uses TRBV6-1 and TRBJ1-2; 10 bases fit TRBD1. CDR1 is MNHNS, CDR2 SASEGT, per germline. The CDR3 contains 18 residues. Trimming cost V 5 bases and J 4 bases; bases outside gene matches: 16.

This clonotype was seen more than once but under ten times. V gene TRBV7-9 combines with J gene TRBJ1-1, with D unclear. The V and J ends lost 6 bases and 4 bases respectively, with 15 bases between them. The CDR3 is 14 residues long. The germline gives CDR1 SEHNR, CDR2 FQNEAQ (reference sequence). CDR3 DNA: TGTGCCAGCAGAAAAACAGTTGGCGGCACTGAAGCTTTCTTT. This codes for CASRKTVGGTEAFF.

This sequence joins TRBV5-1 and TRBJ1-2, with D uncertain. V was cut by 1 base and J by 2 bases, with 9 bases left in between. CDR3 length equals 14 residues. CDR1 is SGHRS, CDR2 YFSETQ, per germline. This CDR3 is CASSLIDNNYGYTF. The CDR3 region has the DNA TGCGCCAGCAGCTTGATCGACAACAACTATGGCTACACCTTC.

In nucleotides, the CDR3 is TGTGCCAGCAGCACCCAAGGGACTAGCGGGGCAGATACGCAGTATTTT. Residues: CASSTQGTSGADTQYF. This chain joins TRBV7-2 and TRBJ2-3; 13 bases fit TRBD2. Germline trimming cut 5 bases from V and 4 bases from J; bases unmatched to any gene: 6. Germline V lookup: CDR1 SGHTA, CDR2 FQGNSA. This CDR3 has 16 amino acids.